Here is one T cell receptor beta chain with its context. Per the germline V gene, CDR1 is SGHVS and CDR2 is FNYEAQ. V shed 5 bases and J shed 2 bases, with 15 bases lying between them. This CDR3 is built from 15 residues. The data stem from a study of blood T cell repertoires in COVID-19. Study information: The United States, Italy and Spain supplied acute and convalescent COVID-19 samples. The cDNA or gDNA used as material had been derived from T cells, B-cell-depleted T cells, or PBMCs.

Under the authors' procedure: For nucleated cells, counts were estimated from reference gene primer amplification. The data were produced by immunoSEQ multiplex PCR, yet TCRdb's version contains in-frame clones alone and is incomplete. For V, J and clone size, that table is used; D and trimming come from the DNA. The profile shows more than 250,000 clones, 90% of them singletons. Self-reported history from a screening survey and questionnaire set each donor's cohort. The chain couples TRBV7-6 to TRBJ2-5; D might be TRBD2 (5 bases). The sequence derives from a woman in her late teens or twenties with acute COVID-19. The sequencing sample was made of PBMCs or T cells enriched from blood (not recorded which). For the CDR3, the DNA is TGTGCCAGCAGCCTAGGTCGGGGAAGGCAAGAGACCCAGTACTTC. Protein product: CASSLGRGRQETQYF.